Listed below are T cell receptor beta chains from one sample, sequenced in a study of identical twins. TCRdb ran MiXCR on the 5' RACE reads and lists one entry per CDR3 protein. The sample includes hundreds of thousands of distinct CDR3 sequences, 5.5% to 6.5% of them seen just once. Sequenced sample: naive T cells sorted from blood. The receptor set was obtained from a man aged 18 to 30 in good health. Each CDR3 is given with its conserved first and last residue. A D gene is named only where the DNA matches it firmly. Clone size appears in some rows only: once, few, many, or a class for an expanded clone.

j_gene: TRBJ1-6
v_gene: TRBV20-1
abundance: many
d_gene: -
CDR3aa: CSARVGSSYNSPLHF
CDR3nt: TGCAGTGCTAGAGTGGGCAGCTCCTATAATTCACCCCTCCACTTT

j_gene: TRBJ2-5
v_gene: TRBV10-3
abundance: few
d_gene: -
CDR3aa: CAISAGYQTETQYF
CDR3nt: TGTGCCATCAGTGCGGGTTACCAGACCGAGACCCAGTACTTC

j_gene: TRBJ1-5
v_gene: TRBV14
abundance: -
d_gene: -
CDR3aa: CASSRITGQPQHF
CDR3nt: TGTGCCAGCAGCCGGATAACAGGTCAGCCCCAGCATTTT

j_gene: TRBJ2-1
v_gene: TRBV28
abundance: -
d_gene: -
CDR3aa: CASSGYSGTLRNEQFF
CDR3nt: TGTGCCAGCAGTGGATATTCCGGGACCCTCCGGAATGAGCAGTTCTTC

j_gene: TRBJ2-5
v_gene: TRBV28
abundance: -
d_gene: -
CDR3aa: CASSSSRANKETQYF
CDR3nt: TGTGCCAGCAGTTCGAGCAGGGCAAACAAAGAGACCCAGTACTTC

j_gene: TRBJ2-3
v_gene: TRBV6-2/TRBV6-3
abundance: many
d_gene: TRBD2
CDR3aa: CASSYPTSGATDTQYF
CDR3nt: TGTGCCAGCAGTTACCCCACTAGCGGGGCCACAGATACGCAGTATTTT

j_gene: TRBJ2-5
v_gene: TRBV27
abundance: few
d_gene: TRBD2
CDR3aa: CASSLNGLGAQYF
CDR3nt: TGTGCCAGCAGTTTAAACGGACTAGGGGCCCAGTACTTC

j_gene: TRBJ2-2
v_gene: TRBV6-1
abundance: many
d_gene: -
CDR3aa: CASTPSSRAGELFF
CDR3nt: TGTGCCAGCACCCCATCGAGCCGTGCCGGGGAGCTGTTTTTT

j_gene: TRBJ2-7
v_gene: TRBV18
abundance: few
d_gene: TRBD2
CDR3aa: CASSPGTSGSHEQYF
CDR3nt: TGTGCCAGCTCACCAGGGACTAGCGGGAGCCACGAGCAGTACTTC

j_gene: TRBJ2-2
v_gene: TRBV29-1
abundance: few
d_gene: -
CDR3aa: CSVPSGPGELFF
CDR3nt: TGCAGCGTCCCTTCAGGGCCCGGGGAGCTGTTTTTT

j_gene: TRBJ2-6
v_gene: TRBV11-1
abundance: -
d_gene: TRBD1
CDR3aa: CASSPLTGSYAFHNVLTF
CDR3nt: TGTGCCAGCAGCCCGTTGACAGGGAGCTACGCCTTCCACAACGTCCTGACTTTC

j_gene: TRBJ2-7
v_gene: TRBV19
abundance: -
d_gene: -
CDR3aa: CASGAGTAYEQYF
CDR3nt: TGTGCCAGTGGGGCTGGGACCGCCTACGAGCAGTACTTC

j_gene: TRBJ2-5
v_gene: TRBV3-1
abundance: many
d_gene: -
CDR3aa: CASSQPGQQETQYF
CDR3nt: TGTGCCAGCAGCCAACCTGGACAGCAAGAGACCCAGTACTTC

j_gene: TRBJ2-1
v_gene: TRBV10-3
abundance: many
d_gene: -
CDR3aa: CAISESSGVYNEQFF
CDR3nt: TGTGCCATCAGTGAGTCCAGCGGAGTCTACAATGAGCAGTTCTTC

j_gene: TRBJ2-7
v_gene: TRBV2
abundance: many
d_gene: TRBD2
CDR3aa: CASSDGGLAGELGSYEQYF
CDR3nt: TGTGCCAGCAGTGATGGGGGACTAGCGGGAGAACTGGGCTCCTACGAGCAGTACTTC

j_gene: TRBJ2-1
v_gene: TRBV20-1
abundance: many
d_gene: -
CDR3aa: CSAPGDVGEQFF
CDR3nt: TGCAGTGCCCCGGGAGACGTCGGTGAGCAGTTCTTC

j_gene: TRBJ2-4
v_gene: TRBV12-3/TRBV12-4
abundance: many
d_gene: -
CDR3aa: CASSFGGWHAQYF
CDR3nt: TGTGCCAGCAGTTTTGGCGGGTGGCATGCTCAGTACTTC

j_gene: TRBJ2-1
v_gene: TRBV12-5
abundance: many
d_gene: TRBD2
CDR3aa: CASGYGTSVIYNEQFF
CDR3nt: TGTGCTAGTGGGTACGGGACTAGCGTGATTTACAATGAGCAGTTCTTC

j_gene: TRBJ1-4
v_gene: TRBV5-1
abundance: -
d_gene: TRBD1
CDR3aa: CASSFPGTGGEKLFF
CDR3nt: TGCGCCAGCAGCTTCCCCGGGACAGGGGGTGAAAAACTGTTTTTT

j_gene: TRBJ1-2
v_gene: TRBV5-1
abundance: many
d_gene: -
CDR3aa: CASSLLTGNNYGYTF
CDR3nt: TGCGCCAGCAGCTTGCTCACAGGAAATAACTATGGCTACACCTTC

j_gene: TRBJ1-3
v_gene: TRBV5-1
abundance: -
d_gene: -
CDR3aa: CASSLAAGTSGNTIYF
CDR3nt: TGCGCCAGCAGCTTGGCCGCGGGAACCTCTGGAAACACCATATATTTT

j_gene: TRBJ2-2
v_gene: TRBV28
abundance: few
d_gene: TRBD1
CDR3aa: CASSSPTGVGNTGELFF
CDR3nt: TGTGCCAGCAGTTCTCCAACAGGGGTGGGAAACACCGGGGAGCTGTTTTTT

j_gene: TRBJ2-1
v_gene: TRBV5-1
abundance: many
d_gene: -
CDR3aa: CASSLASSRNEQFF
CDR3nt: TGCGCCAGCAGCTTGGCGTCTTCGAGGAATGAGCAGTTCTTC

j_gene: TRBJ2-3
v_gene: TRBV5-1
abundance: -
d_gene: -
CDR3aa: CASSPMNQGNTQYF
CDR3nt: TGCGCCAGCAGCCCAATGAACCAGGGGAATACGCAGTATTTT

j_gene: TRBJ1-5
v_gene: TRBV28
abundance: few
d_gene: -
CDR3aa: CASSFDHSNQPQHF
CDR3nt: TGTGCCAGCAGTTTTGACCATAGCAATCAGCCCCAGCATTTT

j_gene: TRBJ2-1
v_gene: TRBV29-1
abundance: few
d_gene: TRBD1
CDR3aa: CSVGDRELRNEQFF
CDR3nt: TGCAGCGTGGGGGACAGGGAACTCCGCAATGAGCAGTTCTTC

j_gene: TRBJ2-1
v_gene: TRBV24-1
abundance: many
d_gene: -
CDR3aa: CATSDLGHEQFF
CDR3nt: TGTGCCACCAGTGATTTGGGCCATGAGCAGTTCTTC

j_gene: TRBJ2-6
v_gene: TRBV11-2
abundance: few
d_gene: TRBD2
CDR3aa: CASSFPRRMAGGGANVLTF
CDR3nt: TGTGCCAGCAGCTTCCCGAGGAGGATGGCGGGAGGAGGGGCCAACGTCCTGACTTTC

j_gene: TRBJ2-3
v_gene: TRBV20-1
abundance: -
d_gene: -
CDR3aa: CSAEDVTDTQYF
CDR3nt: TGCAGTGCTGAAGATGTGACAGATACGCAGTATTTT

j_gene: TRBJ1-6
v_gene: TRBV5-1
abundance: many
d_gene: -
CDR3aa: CASREETVAPLHF
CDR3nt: TGCGCCAGCCGCGAAGAGACAGTCGCACCCCTCCACTTT

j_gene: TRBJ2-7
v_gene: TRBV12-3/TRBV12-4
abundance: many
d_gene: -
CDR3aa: CASSFRQGWEQYF
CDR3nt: TGTGCCAGCAGTTTCCGACAAGGTTGGGAGCAGTACTTC

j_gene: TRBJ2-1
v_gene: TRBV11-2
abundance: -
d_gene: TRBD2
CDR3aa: CASSLRAGASGNEQFF
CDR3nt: TGTGCCAGCAGCTTAAGGGCGGGAGCTTCGGGTAATGAGCAGTTCTTC

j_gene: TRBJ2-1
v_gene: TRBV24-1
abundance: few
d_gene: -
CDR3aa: CATSETGLASQFF
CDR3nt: TGTGCCACCAGTGAGACCGGACTCGCCAGCCAGTTCTTC

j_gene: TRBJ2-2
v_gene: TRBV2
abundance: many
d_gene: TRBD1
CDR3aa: CASSERGRTGRVGELFF
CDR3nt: TGTGCCAGCAGTGAGAGGGGTAGGACAGGAAGGGTCGGGGAGCTGTTTTTT

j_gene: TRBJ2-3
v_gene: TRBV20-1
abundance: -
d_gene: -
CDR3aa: CSARAGDYPTDTQYF
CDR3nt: TGCAGTGCTAGAGCAGGGGACTATCCCACAGATACGCAGTATTTT

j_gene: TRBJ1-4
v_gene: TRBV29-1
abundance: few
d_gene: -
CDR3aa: CSVVDSINEKLFF
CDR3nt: TGCAGCGTTGTGGACAGTATAAATGAAAAACTGTTTTTT

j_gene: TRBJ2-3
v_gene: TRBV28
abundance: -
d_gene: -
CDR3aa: CASSPLAEGTDTQYF
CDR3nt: TGTGCCAGCAGTCCACTTGCGGAGGGCACAGATACGCAGTATTTT

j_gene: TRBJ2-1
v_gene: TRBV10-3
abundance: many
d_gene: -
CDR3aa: CAIMDSASAYNEQFF
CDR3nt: TGTGCCATCATGGACAGTGCAAGCGCCTACAATGAGCAGTTCTTC

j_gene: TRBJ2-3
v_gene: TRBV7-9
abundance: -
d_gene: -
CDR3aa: CASTQIGLGGDTQYF
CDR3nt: TGTGCCAGCACTCAAATAGGGCTCGGAGGAGATACGCAGTATTTT

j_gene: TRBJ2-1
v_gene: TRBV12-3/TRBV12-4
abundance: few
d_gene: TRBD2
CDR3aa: CASRPTLAGLSSYNEQFF
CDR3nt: TGTGCCAGCAGACCAACTCTAGCGGGATTATCTTCCTACAATGAGCAGTTCTTC